This TCR beta chain was found in a study of T cell responses to AZD1222 COVID-19 vaccine. Study-wide results and caveats: Repertoire sampling was restricted to post-peak T cell response timepoints. At baseline, seropositivity was found in only a handful of AZD1222 recipients.

CDR1 is SGHRS, CDR2 YFSETQ, per germline. The CDR3 sequence is 14 residues long. The V and J ends lost 0 bases and 4 bases respectively, with 9 bases between them. In the case of this clone: Its antigen remains unidentified.

Assay: immunoSEQ multiplex PCR; the TCRdb copy retains only in-frame clones and omits some. The sample comprises under 150,000 clones, around 88% of which are singletons, and around 10% rests with the top ten. This TCR was sampled from an adult in good health. Specimen: peripheral blood, collected on day 0 of MenACWY control vaccination. The chain joins TRBV5-1 to TRBJ2-3; possibly TRBD2 for D (5 bases). The CDR3 region is CASSLEGSPDTQYF. The CDR3 DNA reads TGCGCCAGCAGCTTGGAAGGGAGCCCAGATACGCAGTATTTT.